Listed below are T cell receptor beta chains from one sample, sequenced in a study of T-cell reconstitution after alpha-beta-depleted transplantation in children. From the PCR reads, TCRdb called clonotypes with MiXCR, one entry per CDR3 protein. This table has hundreds of thousands of distinct CDR3 sequences, 13% appearing once. This specimen was PBMCs, taken before TCRalphabeta/CD19-depleted stem cell transplant. The origin of the receptors is a girl aged 2 to 9 with congenital amegakaryocytic thrombocytopenia, due to receive a stem cell transplant. The CDR3 runs from the conserved cysteine through the conserved F or W. D genes are given only for firm matches. For some rows the clone size is stated as once, few or many, or as a class when expanded; others skip it.

D gene	clone size	V gene	J gene	CDR3 DNA	CDR3 protein
TRBD2	many	TRBV12-3/TRBV12-4	TRBJ2-7	TGTGCCAGCAGTCCCCGACTAGCGGGACTGATCTACGAGCAGTACTTC	CASSPRLAGLIYEQYF
TRBD2	many	TRBV5-1	TRBJ2-5	TGCGCCAGCAGCTTGGGGCTAGCGGGGGAAGAGACCCAGTACTTC	CASSLGLAGEETQYF
.	many	TRBV12-5	TRBJ2-3	TGTGCTAGTGGTTTAGGAGATGTCCCCCACACAGATACGCAGTATTTT	CASGLGDVPHTDTQYF
.	.	TRBV19	TRBJ1-5	TGTGCCAGTAGTATACAGGGAAAGTTTCAGCCCCAGCATTTT	CASSIQGKFQPQHF
.	few	TRBV7-9	TRBJ2-1	TGTGCCAGCAGCTTAGGTCTAGCGCCAAATGAGCAGTTCTTC	CASSLGLAPNEQFF
.	many	TRBV12-3/TRBV12-4	TRBJ1-3	TGTGCCAGCAGTTTACGACCTTTGGGGGGAAGAGGCGGAAACACCATATATTTT	CASSLRPLGGRGGNTIYF
.	many	TRBV28	TRBJ2-3	TGTGCCAGCAGTTTATTTCGGGGATTCGAGGCAGATACGCAGTATTTT	CASSLFRGFEADTQYF
TRBD2	many	TRBV20-1	TRBJ2-1	TGCAGTGCTAGATCCGTAGCGGGAGTGTATAATGAGCAGTTCTTC	CSARSVAGVYNEQFF
.	many	TRBV10-2	TRBJ1-5	TGCGCCAGCAGTGAGTCGAATCCCTATAGCAATCAGCCCCAGCATTTT	CASSESNPYSNQPQHF
TRBD2	many	TRBV12-3/TRBV12-4	TRBJ2-1	TGTGCCAGCAGCCTTCGTGGGACTAGCCTCAATGAGCAGTTCTTC	CASSLRGTSLNEQFF
TRBD2	many	TRBV10-3	TRBJ2-7	TGTGCCATCAGGGGGACTAGCGGGAGTTCCTACGAGCAGTACTTC	CAIRGTSGSSYEQYF
TRBD1	.	TRBV27	TRBJ1-1	TGTGCCAGCAGGCCTTTACAGGGGCTTCCCATTGAAGCTTTCTTT	CASRPLQGLPIEAFF
TRBD1	few	TRBV18	TRBJ2-7	TGTGCCAGCTCACCACCGACAGGGGAGCAATACAAGCAGTACTTC	CASSPPTGEQYKQYF
TRBD2	few	TRBV18	TRBJ2-7	TGTGCCAGCTCACCGCAGACTAGCGGGAGCGTCTCCGAGCAGTACTTC	CASSPQTSGSVSEQYF
.	few	TRBV5-1	TRBJ2-7	TGCGCCAGCAGCTTGGAGGAGAATCGGGAGCAGTACTTC	CASSLEENREQYF
TRBD1	few	TRBV5-5	TRBJ1-1	TGTGCCAGCAGCTTAACAGGGGGATGGGCTGAAGCTTTCTTT	CASSLTGGWAEAFF
TRBD1	many	TRBV20-1	TRBJ1-5	TGCAGTGCTAGTGACAGGGAGCAGCCCCAGCATTTT	CSASDREQPQHF
.	.	TRBV12-3/TRBV12-4	TRBJ2-7	TGTGCCAGCCGGAGGCCTTTCGAAGCCGAGCAGTACTTC	CASRRPFEAEQYF
.	many	TRBV5-1	TRBJ2-3	TGCGCCAGCAGCATCCCGACAGACCTAACGCAGGATACGCAGTATTTT	CASSIPTDLTQDTQYF
TRBD2	.	TRBV30	TRBJ2-7	TGTGCCTGGAGTTACCGGGACTACCACGAGCAGTACTTC	CAWSYRDYHEQYF
.	many	TRBV10-3	TRBJ2-5	TGTGCCATCAGTGTTACTGCTACGGGAGCTCCAGAGACCCAGTACTTC	CAISVTATGAPETQYF
.	many	TRBV28	TRBJ2-6	TGTGCCAGCAGCTCATGGGACGGGAGCTCTGGGGCCAACGTCCTGACTTTC	CASSSWDGSSGANVLTF
.	many	TRBV21-1	TRBJ2-7	TGTGCCAGCATTCCCGGGAACTACGAGCAGTACTTC	CASIPGNYEQYF
.	.	TRBV7-6	TRBJ1-4	TGTGCCAGCAGCCCCCCGGGGCCTGGGGAAAAACTGTTTTTT	CASSPPGPGEKLFF
TRBD1	many	TRBV20-1	TRBJ2-1	TGCAGTGCTAGAGCGGGACAGAGCTCCTACAATGAGCAGTTCTTC	CSARAGQSSYNEQFF
TRBD2	few	TRBV7-9	TRBJ2-1	TGTGCCAGCAGCTTCTACGGCGGGAGGGCCCAATACAATGAGCAGTTCTTC	CASSFYGGRAQYNEQFF
TRBD2	many	TRBV4-2	TRBJ2-1	TGTGCCAGCAGCGATGAGGGGCTAGCGGGAGACCTGATCTCCTACAATGAGCAGTTCTTC	CASSDEGLAGDLISYNEQFF
.	many	TRBV12-3/TRBV12-4	TRBJ1-4	TGTGCCAGCAGTTTAAACGGTAATGAAAAACTGTTTTTT	CASSLNGNEKLFF
.	many	TRBV5-1	TRBJ1-4	TGCGCCAGCAGCTTGGCTAGGGGAGCAACTAATGAAAAACTGTTTTTT	CASSLARGATNEKLFF
.	many	TRBV5-1	TRBJ2-6	TGTGCCAGCAGTTCTGGGGCCAACGTCCTGACTTTC	CASSSGANVLTF
.	few	TRBV2	TRBJ2-7	TGTGCCAGCAGTGTTGACAGGTCCTACGAGCAGTACTTC	CASSVDRSYEQYF
.	many	TRBV12-3/TRBV12-4	TRBJ2-7	TGTGCCAGCAGTTTCGCAGGGTCTTACGAGCAGTACTTC	CASSFAGSYEQYF
.	few	TRBV15	TRBJ2-5	TGTGCCACCAGCAGAGATCGAGCGGAAGAGACCCAGTACTTC	CATSRDRAEETQYF
TRBD2	.	TRBV20-1	TRBJ2-1	TGCAGTGCTAGAGGGCCTAGCGGGCGGGAGAATGAGCAGTTCTTC	CSARGPSGRENEQFF
.	many	TRBV20-1	TRBJ1-4	TGCAGTGCTAGTTCGGGGGGCTTTAGCGAAAAACTGTTTTTT	CSASSGGFSEKLFF
.	.	TRBV20-1	TRBJ2-7	TGCAGTGCTGCCGGGAGCTCCTACGAGCAGTACTTC	CSAAGSSYEQYF
.	many	TRBV20-1	TRBJ1-2	TGCAGTGCTAGCTTGGGGGACCCCGGCGGGTATGGCTACACCTTC	CSASLGDPGGYGYTF
.	few	TRBV7-8	TRBJ2-3	TGTGCCAGCAGCTTATTGGGGCAGACAGATACGCAGTATTTT	CASSLLGQTDTQYF
.	many	TRBV15	TRBJ2-7	TGTGCCACCAGCAGTCCTGGGGGCAGTTCGGACGAGCAGTACTTC	CATSSPGGSSDEQYF
.	few	TRBV3-1	TRBJ2-5	TGTGCCAGCAGTTCCAATACGGAGACCCAGTACTTC	CASSSNTETQYF
.	many	TRBV5-1	TRBJ2-2	TGCGCCAGCAGCTTGAGGCAGGGAAGCATGACCGGGGAGCTGTTTTTT	CASSLRQGSMTGELFF
.	.	TRBV20-1	TRBJ2-3	TGCAGTGGAGGGATTCCATATAGAACAGATACGCAGTATTTT	CSGGIPYRTDTQYF
.	few	TRBV5-1	TRBJ1-6	TGCGCCAGCAGTTTCTACCAGGGAGACGACTCACCCCTCCACTTT	CASSFYQGDDSPLHF
.	.	TRBV3-1	TRBJ1-2	TGTGCCAGCAGCCAGTGGACGGCCTATGGCTACACCTTC	CASSQWTAYGYTF
.	many	TRBV28	TRBJ2-3	TGTGCCAGCAGCCCTTCCCCACCTTACACAGATACGCAGTATTTT	CASSPSPPYTDTQYF